Included here is one T cell receptor beta chain sequence, with context. As yet, its antigen is unknown. The protocol was immunoSEQ multiplex PCR, while the TCRdb copy is restricted to in-frame clones and leaves out a portion. The sample carries about 58,000 clones, more than 75% recorded once. The data are from a study of cytomegalovirus exposure and HLA in healthy donors. Study results and limitations: Confirmation in vitro established that three CMV-associated chains were specific for CMV antigens.

This CDR3 region has 19 residues. Germline assignment: CDR1 SGHRS and CDR2 YFSETQ. V dropped 4 bases and J dropped 4; count of bases not matched to a gene: 21. V and J are TRBV5-1 and TRBJ2-3, with 7 bases matching TRBD2. The TCR was taken from a man between 18 and 35 years old in good health and CMV-seronegative. Sequencing was done on a sample of PBMCs. The CDR3 region is CASSRPRGGSDSRADTQYF. The CDR3 DNA is TGCGCCAGCAGCCGCCCCCGTGGCGGGAGTGATTCTCGTGCAGATACGCAGTATTTT.